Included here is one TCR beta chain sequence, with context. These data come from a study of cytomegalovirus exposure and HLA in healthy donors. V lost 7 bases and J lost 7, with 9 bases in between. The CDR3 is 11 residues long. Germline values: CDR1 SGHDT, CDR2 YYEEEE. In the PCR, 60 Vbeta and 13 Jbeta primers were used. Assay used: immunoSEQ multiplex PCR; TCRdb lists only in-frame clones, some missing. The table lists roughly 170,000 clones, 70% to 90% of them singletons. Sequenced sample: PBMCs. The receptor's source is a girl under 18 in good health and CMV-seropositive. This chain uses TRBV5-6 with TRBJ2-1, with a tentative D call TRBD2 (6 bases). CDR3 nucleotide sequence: TGTGCCAGCCAGGCGGGAAATGAGCAGTTCTTC. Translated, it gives CASQAGNEQFF.